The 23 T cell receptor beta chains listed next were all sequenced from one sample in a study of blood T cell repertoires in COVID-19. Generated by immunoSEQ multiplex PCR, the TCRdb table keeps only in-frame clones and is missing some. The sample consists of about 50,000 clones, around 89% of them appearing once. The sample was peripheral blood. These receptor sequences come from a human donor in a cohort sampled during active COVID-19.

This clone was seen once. CDR3 coding DNA: TGTGCCAGTAGTACCCGACAGGGGGAGACCGGGGAGCTGTTTTTT. This translates into CASSTRQGETGELFF. The chain employs TRBV19 and TRBJ2-2; 9 nucleotides line up with TRBD1. The CDR3 covers 15 residues. Germline values: CDR1 LNHDA, CDR2 SQIVND (reference sequence). Trimming at V came to 4 bases and at J to 5 bases, leaving 5 bases not matched to a gene.

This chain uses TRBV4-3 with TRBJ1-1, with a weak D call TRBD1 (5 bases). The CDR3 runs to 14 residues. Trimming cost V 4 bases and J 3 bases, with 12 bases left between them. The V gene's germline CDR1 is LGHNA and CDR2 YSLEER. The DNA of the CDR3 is TGCGCCAGCAGCCCCAGTACAGGTTACACTGAAGCTTTCTTT. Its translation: CASSPSTGYTEAFF.

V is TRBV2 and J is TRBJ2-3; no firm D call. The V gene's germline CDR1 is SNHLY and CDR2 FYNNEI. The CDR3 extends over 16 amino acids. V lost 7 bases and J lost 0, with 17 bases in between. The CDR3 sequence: CASTRTATTSTDTQYF. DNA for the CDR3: TGTGCCAGCACCCGTACCGCAACTACTAGCACAGATACGCAGTATTTT.

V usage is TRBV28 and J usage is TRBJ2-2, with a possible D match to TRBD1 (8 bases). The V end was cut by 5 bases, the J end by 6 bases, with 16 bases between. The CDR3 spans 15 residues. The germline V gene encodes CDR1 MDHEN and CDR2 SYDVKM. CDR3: CASSPSGTGSGELFF. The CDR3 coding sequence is TGTGCCAGCAGTCCGAGCGGGACAGGCTCCGGGGAGCTGTTTTTT.

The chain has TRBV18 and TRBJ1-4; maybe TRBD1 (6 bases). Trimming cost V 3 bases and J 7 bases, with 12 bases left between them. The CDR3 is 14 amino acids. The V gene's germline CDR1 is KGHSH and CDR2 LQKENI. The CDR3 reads CASSPREGGEKLFF. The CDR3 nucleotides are TGTGCCAGCTCACCCAGGGAAGGGGGTGAAAAACTGTTTTTT.

Here the CDR3 reads CASSHNRDMNTEAFF. CDR3 nucleotides: TGTGCCAGCAGTCACAACAGGGACATGAACACTGAAGCTTTCTTT. V is TRBV6-5 and J is TRBJ1-1, with D maybe TRBD1 (6 bases). Trimming took 5 bases from V and 0 from J, leaving 13 bases between them. Germline loops: CDR1 MNHEY, CDR2 SVGAGI. The CDR3 has 15 residues.

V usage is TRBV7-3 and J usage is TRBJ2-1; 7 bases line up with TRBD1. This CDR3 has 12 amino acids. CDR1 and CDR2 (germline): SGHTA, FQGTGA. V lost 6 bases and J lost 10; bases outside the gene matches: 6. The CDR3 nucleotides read TGTGCCAGCAGTGACAGGGCTGGGGAGCAGTTCTTC. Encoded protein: CASSDRAGEQFF.

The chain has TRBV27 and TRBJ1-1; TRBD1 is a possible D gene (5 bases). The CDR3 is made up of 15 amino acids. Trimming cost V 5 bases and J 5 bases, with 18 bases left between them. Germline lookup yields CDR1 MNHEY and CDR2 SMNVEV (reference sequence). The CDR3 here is CASSPYEGRGTEAFF. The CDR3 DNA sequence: TGTGCCAGCAGTCCCTATGAGGGGCGGGGTACTGAAGCTTTCTTT.

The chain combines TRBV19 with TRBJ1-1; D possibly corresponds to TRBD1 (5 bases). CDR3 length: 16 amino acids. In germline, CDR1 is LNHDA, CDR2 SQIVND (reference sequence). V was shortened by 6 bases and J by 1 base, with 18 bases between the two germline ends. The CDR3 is CASSTPWRGGNTEAFF. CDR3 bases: TGTGCCAGTAGCACGCCCTGGAGGGGAGGGAACACTGAAGCTTTCTTT. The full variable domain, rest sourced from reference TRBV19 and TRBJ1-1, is DGGITQSPKYLFRKEGQNVTLSCEQNLNHDAMYWYRQDPGQGLRLIYYSQIVNDFQKGDIAEGYSVSREKKESFPLTVTSAQKNPTAFYLCASSTPWRGGNTEAFFGQGTRLTVV.

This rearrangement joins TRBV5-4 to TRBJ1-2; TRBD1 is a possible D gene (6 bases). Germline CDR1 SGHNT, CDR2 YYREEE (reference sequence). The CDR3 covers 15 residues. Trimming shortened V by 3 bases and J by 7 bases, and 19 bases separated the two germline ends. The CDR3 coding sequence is TGTGCCAGCAGCTCTCCAACGTCGCCCAGGGGTGGCTACACCTTC. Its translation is CASSSPTSPRGGYTF.

As DNA, the CDR3 is TGTGCCAGCAGTTCGCAGGGGGAGGCCAAAAACATTCAGTACTTC. As protein: CASSSQGEAKNIQYF. This sequence joins TRBV7-9 and TRBJ2-4; 7 positions agree with TRBD1. This CDR3 spans 15 amino acids. The V gene's germline CDR1 is SEHNR and CDR2 FQNEAQ (reference sequence). V gave up 6 bases and J gave up 1 base; unmatched junction bases: 6.

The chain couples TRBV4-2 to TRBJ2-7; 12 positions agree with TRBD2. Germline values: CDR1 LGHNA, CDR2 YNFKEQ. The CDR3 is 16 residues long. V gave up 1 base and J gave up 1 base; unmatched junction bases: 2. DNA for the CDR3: TGTGCCAGCAGCCAAGGACTAGCGGGGGTTTCCTACGAGCAGTACTTC. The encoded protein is CASSQGLAGVSYEQYF.

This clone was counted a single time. The CDR3 sequence: CASSFRRGTGGYNEQFF. CDR3 nucleotides: TGCGCCAGCAGCTTCCGGCGTGGGACAGGGGGATACAATGAGCAGTTCTTC. The chain has TRBV5-1 and TRBJ2-1; TRBD1 aligns across 11 bases. Per germline, CDR1 SGHRS and CDR2 YFSETQ. This CDR3 region has 17 residues. J gave up 4 bases and V 2 bases, and 8 bases lay outside the gene matches.

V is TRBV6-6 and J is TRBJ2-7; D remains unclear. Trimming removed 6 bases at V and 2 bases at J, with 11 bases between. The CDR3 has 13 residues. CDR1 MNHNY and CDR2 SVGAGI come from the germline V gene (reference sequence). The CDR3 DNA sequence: TGTGCCAGCAGGACCGCCCGGGCCTACGAGCAGTACTTC. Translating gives CASRTARAYEQYF.

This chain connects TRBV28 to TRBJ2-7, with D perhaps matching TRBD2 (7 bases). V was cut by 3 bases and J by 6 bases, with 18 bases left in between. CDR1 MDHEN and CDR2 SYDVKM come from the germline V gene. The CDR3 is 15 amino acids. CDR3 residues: CASSFSTGRGIEQYF. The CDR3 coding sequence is TGTGCCAGCAGTTTTTCTACAGGGAGGGGAATCGAGCAGTACTTC.

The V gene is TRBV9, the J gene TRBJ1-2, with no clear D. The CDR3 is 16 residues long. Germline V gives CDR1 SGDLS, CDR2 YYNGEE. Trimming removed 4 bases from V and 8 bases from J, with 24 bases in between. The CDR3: CASSPSPSAGASGYTF. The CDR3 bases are TGTGCCAGCAGCCCGTCCCCAAGTGCGGGCGCCAGCGGCTACACCTTC.

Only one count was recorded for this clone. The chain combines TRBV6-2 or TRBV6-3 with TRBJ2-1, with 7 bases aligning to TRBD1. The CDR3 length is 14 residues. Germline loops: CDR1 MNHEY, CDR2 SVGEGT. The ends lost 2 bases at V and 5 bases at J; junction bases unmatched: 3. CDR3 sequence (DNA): TGTGCCAGCAGTTACCCGGGACAGAACAATGAGCAGTTCTTC. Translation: CASSYPGQNNEQFF.

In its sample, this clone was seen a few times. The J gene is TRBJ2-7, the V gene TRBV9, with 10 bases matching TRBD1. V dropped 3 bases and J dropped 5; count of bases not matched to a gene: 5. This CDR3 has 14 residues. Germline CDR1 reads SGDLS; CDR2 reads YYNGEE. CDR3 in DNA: TGTGCCAGCAGCGACCGGGACAGGGGAAACGAGCAGTACTTC. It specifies CASSDRDRGNEQYF.

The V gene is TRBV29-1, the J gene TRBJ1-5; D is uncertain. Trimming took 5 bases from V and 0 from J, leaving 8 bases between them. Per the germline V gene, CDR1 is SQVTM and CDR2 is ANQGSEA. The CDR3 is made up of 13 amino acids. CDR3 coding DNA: TGCAGCGTTAGCGAGAATAGCAATCAGCCCCAGCATTTT. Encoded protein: CSVSENSNQPQHF.

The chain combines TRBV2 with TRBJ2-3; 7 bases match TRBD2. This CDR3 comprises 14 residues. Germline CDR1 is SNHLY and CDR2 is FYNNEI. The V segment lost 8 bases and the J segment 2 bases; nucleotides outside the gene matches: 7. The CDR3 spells CASYPAGYTDTQYF. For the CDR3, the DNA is TGTGCCAGCTATCCAGCGGGGTACACAGATACGCAGTATTTT.

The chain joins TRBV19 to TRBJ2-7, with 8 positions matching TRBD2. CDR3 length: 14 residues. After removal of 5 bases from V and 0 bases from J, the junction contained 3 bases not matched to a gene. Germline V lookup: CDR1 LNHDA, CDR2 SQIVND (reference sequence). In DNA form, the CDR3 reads TGTGCCAGTAGTCAAGCGGGAGACTCCTACGAGCAGTACTTC. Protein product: CASSQAGDSYEQYF.

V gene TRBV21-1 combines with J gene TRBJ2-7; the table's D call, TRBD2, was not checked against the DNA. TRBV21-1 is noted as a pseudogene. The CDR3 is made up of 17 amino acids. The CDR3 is CASSKGTSGSMGYEQYF. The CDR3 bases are TGTGCCAGCAGCAAAGGCACTAGCGGGAGTATGGGTTACGAGCAGTACTTC.

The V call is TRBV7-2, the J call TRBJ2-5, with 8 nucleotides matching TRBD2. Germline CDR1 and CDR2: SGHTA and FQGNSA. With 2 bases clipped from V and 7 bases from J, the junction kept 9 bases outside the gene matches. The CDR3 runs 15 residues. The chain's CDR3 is CASSLSSGDYGTQYF. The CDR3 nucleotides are TGTGCCAGCAGCTTAAGTAGCGGGGACTATGGGACCCAGTACTTC. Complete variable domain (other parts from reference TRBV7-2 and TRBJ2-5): GAGVSQSPSNKVTEKGKDVELRCDPISGHTALYWYRQSLGQGLEFLIYFQGNSAPDKSGLPSDRFSAERTGGSVSTLTIQRTQQEDSAVYLCASSLSSGDYGTQYFGPGTRLLVL.